The 10 T cell receptor beta chains reported below all come from one sample, sequenced in a study of spatial heterogeneity in lung cancer. TCRdb re-called the 5' RACE reads with MiXCR, one entry per CDR3 protein. The data contain more than 6,000 distinct CDR3 sequences, 9.7% of them singletons. Time point here: sample taken at primary tumor resection. The starting material was normal lung tissue next to the tumor, obtained at surgery. All receptors come from a male donor with early-stage non-small cell lung cancer.

This clonotype has ten or more counts. The chain employs TRBV4-2 and TRBJ1-2; TRBD1 is a possible D gene (6 bases). The germline CDR1 and CDR2 sequences are LGHNA and YNFKEQ. V lost 4 bases and J lost 2, with 8 bases in between. This CDR3 has 13 amino acids. The CDR3 loop is CASSRGQNYGYTF. CDR3 nucleotides: TGTGCCAGCAGCCGTGGACAGAACTATGGCTACACCTTC.

This clonotype was found many times. V gene TRBV5-5 combines with J gene TRBJ1-4, with unresolved D. Germline V CDR1 and CDR2: SGHKS, YYEKEE (reference sequence). The CDR3 spans 16 residues. V shed 1 base and J shed 3 bases, with 13 bases lying between them. CDR3 sequence: CASSLTPKGSNEKLFF. The CDR3 region has the DNA TGTGCCAGCAGCTTGACCCCCAAAGGGTCTAATGAAAAACTGTTTTTT.

This clonotype was seen at least ten times. The CDR3 here is CASSPRRDEKLFF. In DNA form, the CDR3 reads TGTGCCAGCTCACCAAGGAGGGATGAAAAACTGTTTTTT. The rearrangement links TRBV18 to TRBJ1-4, with D unresolved. V was trimmed by 2 bases and J by 6 bases, leaving 7 bases between them. This CDR3 region has 13 residues. Germline V gene data show CDR1 as KGHSH and CDR2 as LQKENI.

The sample holds many counts of this clonotype. The chain has TRBV29-1 and TRBJ2-1; D remains unclear. V was trimmed by 2 bases and J by 4 bases, leaving 3 bases between them. The CDR3 is 11 residues long. Germline CDR1 reads SQVTM; CDR2 reads ANQGSEA. CDR3 loop: CSVELYNEQFF. CDR3 in DNA: TGCAGCGTTGAATTGTACAATGAGCAGTTCTTC.

The sample holds many counts of this clonotype. The chain employs TRBV7-6 and TRBJ2-2; a weak D match, TRBD2 (5 bases). Trimming cost V 0 bases and J 1 base, with 9 bases left between them. Germline V gene data show CDR1 as SGHVS and CDR2 as FNYEAQ. The CDR3 consists of 16 residues. In DNA, the CDR3 is TGTGCCAGCAGCTTAGCGGGAGCAGGGAACACCGGGGAGCTGTTTTTT. Protein: CASSLAGAGNTGELFF. Supplemented by reference TRBV7-6 and TRBJ2-2, the full variable domain reads GAGVSQSPRYKVTKRGQDVALRCDPISGHVSLYWYRQALGQGPEFLTYFNYEAQQDKSGLPNDRFSAERPEGSISTLTIQRTEQRDSAMYRCASSLAGAGNTGELFFGEGSRLTVL.

This clonotype was seen at least ten times. The chain joins TRBV5-1 to TRBJ1-5; 9 nucleotides agree with TRBD1. CDR1 and CDR2 from the germline V gene are SGHRS and YFSETQ. V lost 5 bases, J lost 3 bases, and 6 bases stayed unmatched. There are 15 residues in the CDR3. The CDR3 loop is CASRAGTGSNQPQHF. The CDR3 nucleotides are TGCGCCAGCAGAGCCGGGACAGGGTCCAATCAGCCCCAGCATTTT.

This clonotype is medium-sized. This chain uses TRBV25-1 with TRBJ1-1; D not resolved. Deletions cut 3 bases from V and 3 bases from J, with 14 bases between. The CDR3 is made up of 15 amino acids. The germline V gene encodes CDR1 MGHDK and CDR2 SYGVNS. The chain's CDR3 is CASSDQLQADTEAFF. The DNA of the CDR3 is TGTGCCAGCAGTGACCAGCTCCAGGCTGACACTGAAGCTTTCTTT.

There are many counts of this clonotype. This chain connects TRBV20-1 to TRBJ1-6; 7 bases line up with TRBD1. Losses at the gene ends were 1 base for V and 7 bases for J; bases not matched to a gene: 10. The CDR3 contains 16 residues. Per the germline V gene, CDR1 is DFQATT and CDR2 is SNEGSKA (reference sequence). DNA for the CDR3: TGCAGTGCTAGAGCTGGACAGGAGGGTAGAAATTCACCCCTCCACTTT. Its protein is CSARAGQEGRNSPLHF.

This clonotype is labeled as medium-sized. The V gene is TRBV15, the J gene TRBJ1-4; 8 nucleotides agree with TRBD1. The V gene's germline CDR1 is LNHNV and CDR2 YYDKDF (reference sequence). V lost 3 bases and J lost 8; bases outside the gene matches: 5. This CDR3 has 14 amino acids. The CDR3 nucleotides read TGTGCCACCAGCAGGGACAGGGCGGTCGAAAAACTGTTTTTT. This translates into CATSRDRAVEKLFF. The full variable domain, completed using reference TRBV15 and TRBJ1-4, is DAMVIQNPRYQVTQFGKPVTLSCSQTLNHNVMYWYQQKSSQAPKLLFHYYDKDFNNEADTPDNFQSRRPNTSFCFLDIRSPGLGDTAMYLCATSRDRAVEKLFFGSGTQLSVL.

With respect to this clonotype: This may arise from a read error, as a much more abundant clone is one base away. The J gene is TRBJ2-5, the V gene TRBV4-1, with TRBD2 matching over 11 bases. The CDR3 extends over 17 amino acids. The germline gives CDR1 MGHRA, CDR2 YSYEKL. The CDR3 nucleotides are TGCGCCAGCAGCCAGTCCGAGGGACTAGCGGTCCAAGAGACCGAGTACTTC. Encoded protein: CASSQSEGLAVQETEYF.